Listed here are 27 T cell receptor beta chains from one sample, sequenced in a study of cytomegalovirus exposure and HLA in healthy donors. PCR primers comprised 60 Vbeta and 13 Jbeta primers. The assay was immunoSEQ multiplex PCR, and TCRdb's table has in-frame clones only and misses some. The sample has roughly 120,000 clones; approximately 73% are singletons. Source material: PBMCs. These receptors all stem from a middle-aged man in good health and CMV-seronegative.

CDR3 nucleotides: TGTGCCAGCTGGGGAGTCTACGAGCAGTACTTC. Amino acids: CASWGVYEQYF. The chain employs TRBV6-4 and TRBJ2-7, with D tentatively TRBD2 (5 bases). Germline assignment: CDR1 MRHNA and CDR2 SNTAGT. Trimming pared 8 bases from V and 3 bases from J, leaving 8 bases between. The CDR3 totals 11 residues.

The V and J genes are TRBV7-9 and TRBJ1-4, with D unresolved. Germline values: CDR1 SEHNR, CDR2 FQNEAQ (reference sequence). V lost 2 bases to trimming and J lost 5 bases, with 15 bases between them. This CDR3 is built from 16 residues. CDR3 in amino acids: CASSLSPRITNEKLFF. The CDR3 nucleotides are TGTGCCAGCAGCTTAAGTCCGCGGATCACCAATGAAAAACTGTTTTTT.

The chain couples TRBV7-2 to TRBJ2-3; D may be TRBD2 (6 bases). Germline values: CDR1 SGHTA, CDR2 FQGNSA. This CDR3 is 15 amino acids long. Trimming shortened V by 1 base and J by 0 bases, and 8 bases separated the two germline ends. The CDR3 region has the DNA TGTGCCAGCAGCTTAGTAGCGGCTAGCACAGATACGCAGTATTTT. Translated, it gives CASSLVAASTDTQYF.

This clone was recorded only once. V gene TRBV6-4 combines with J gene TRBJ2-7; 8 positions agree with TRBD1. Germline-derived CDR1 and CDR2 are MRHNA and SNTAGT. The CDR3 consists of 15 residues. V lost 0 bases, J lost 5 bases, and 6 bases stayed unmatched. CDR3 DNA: TGTGCCAGCAGTGACTCGGGGACAGGTCTCGACGAGCAGTACTTC. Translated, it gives CASSDSGTGLDEQYF.

The DNA for the CDR3 is TGTGCCAGCAGTTACGCCCTAGGGCAGGGTAGTTCACCCCTCCACTTT. As protein: CASSYALGQGSSPLHF. The rearrangement uses TRBV6-5 and TRBJ1-6; a weak D match, TRBD1 (5 bases). Germline assignment: CDR1 MNHEY and CDR2 SVGAGI. The CDR3 is 16 amino acids. V shed 2 bases and J shed 9 bases, with 17 bases lying between them.

CDR3 bases: TGTGCCAGCAGGGGGAGGGATGTCTATGGCTACACCTTC. It translates to CASRGRDVYGYTF. This rearrangement joins TRBV6-6 to TRBJ1-2, with D uncertain. The CDR3 runs to 13 residues. V dropped 6 bases and J dropped 4 bases, with 12 bases sitting between them. CDR1 and CDR2 (germline): MNHNY, SVGAGI (reference sequence).

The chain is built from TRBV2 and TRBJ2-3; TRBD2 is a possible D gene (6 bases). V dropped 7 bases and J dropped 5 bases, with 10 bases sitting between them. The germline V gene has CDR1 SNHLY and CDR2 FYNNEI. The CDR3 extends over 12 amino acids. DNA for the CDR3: TGTGCCAGCAAGCGGGCGGAAGATACGCAGTATTTT. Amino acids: CASKRAEDTQYF.

The CDR3 bases are TGCGCCAGCAGCCAAGTGGGAGGGGGAAATGAGCAGTTCTTC. This codes for CASSQVGGGNEQFF. The chain employs TRBV4-1 and TRBJ2-1, with TRBD2 as a possible D gene (7 bases). Germline CDR1 MGHRA, CDR2 YSYEKL. V was pared by 1 base and J by 7 bases, with 11 bases between. The CDR3 is 14 residues long.

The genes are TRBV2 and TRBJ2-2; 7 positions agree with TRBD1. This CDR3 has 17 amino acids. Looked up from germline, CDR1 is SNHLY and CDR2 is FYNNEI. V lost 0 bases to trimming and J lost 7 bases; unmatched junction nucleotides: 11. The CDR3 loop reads CASSEANGQAVGGELFF. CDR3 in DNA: TGTGCCAGCAGTGAAGCGAACGGACAGGCGGTGGGCGGGGAGCTGTTTTTT.

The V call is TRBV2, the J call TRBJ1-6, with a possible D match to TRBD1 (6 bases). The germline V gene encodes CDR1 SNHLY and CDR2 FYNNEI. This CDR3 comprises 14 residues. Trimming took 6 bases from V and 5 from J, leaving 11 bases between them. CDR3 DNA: TGTGCCAGCAGGAAGGACAGAAATAATTCACCCCTCCACTTT. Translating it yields CASRKDRNNSPLHF.

For the CDR3, the DNA is TGTGCCAGCAGAGAAACAGGGACAGCTTATAATTCACCCCTCCACTTT. Its translation is CASRETGTAYNSPLHF. This chain joins TRBV6-1 and TRBJ1-6; 7 positions match TRBD1. The trim removed 6 bases at V and 4 bases at J, leaving 9 bases unmatched. The CDR3 is 16 residues long. Germline CDR1 is MNHNS and CDR2 is SASEGT.

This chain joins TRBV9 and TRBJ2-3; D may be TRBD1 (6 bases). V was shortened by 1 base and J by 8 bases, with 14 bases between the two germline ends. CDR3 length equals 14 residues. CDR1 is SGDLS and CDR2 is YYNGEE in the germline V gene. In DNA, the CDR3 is TGTGCCAGCAGCGTACGGACAGCAGAGGGTACGCAGTATTTT. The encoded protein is CASSVRTAEGTQYF.

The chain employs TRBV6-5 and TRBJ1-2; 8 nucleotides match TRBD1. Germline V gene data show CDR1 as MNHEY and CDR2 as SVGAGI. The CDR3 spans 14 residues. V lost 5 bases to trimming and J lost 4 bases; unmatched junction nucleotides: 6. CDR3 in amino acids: CASSRTGISYGYTF. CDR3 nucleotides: TGTGCCAGCAGTCGGACAGGGATTAGCTATGGCTACACCTTC.

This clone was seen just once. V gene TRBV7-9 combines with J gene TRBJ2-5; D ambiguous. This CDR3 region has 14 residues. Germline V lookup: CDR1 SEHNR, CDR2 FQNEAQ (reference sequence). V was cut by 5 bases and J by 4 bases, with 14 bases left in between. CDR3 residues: CASSLMTQSETQYF. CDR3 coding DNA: TGTGCCAGCAGCCTAATGACACAGTCAGAGACCCAGTACTTC.

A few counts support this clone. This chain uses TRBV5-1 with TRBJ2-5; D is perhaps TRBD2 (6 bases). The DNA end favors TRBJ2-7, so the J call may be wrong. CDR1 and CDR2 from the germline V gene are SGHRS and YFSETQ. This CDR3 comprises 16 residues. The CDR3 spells CASSRFGGTPSGEQYF. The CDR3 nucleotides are TGCGCCAGCAGCCGGTTCGGCGGGACCCCATCTGGCGAGCAGTACTTC.

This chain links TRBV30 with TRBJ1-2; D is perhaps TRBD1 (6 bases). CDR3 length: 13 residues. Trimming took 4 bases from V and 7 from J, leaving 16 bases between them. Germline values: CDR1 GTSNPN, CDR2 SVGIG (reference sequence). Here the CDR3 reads CAWTNAAGAGYTF. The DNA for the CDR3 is TGTGCCTGGACAAACGCGGCGGGGGCTGGCTACACCTTC.

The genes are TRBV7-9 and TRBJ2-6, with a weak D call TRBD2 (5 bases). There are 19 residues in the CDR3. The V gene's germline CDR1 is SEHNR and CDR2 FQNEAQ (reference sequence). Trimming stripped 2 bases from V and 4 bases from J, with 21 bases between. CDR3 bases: TGTGCCAGCAGCTTAAGGTTGGACGGGGTGGCCTCCGGGGCCAACGTCCTGACTTTC. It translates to CASSLRLDGVASGANVLTF.

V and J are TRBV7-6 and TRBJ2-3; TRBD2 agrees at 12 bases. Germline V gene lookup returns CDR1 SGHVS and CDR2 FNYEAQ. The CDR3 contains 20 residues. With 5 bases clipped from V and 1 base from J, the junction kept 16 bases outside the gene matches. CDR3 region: CASSRRERLAGGPGTDTQYF. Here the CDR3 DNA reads TGTGCCAGCAGCCGTAGAGAGCGCCTAGCGGGGGGGCCTGGCACAGATACGCAGTATTTT.

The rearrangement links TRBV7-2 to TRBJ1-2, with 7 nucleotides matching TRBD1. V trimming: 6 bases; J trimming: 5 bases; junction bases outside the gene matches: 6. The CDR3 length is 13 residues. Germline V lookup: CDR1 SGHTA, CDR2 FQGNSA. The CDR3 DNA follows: TGTGCCAGCAGAGACCAGGGGGAGTATGGCTACACCTTC. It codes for CASRDQGEYGYTF.

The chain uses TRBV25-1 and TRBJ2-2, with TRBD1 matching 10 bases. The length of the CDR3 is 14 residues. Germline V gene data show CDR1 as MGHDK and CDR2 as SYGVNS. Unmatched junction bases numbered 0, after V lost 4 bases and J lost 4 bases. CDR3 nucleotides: TGTGCCAGCAGTGGGACAGGGGGCACCGGGGAGCTGTTTTTT. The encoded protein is CASSGTGGTGELFF.

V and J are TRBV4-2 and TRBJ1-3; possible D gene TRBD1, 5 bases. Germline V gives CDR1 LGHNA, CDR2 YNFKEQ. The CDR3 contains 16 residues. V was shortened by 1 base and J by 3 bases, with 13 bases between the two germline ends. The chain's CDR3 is CASSQGGGLSGNTIYF. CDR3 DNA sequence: TGTGCCAGCAGCCAAGGGGGGGGGTTAAGTGGAAACACCATATATTTT.

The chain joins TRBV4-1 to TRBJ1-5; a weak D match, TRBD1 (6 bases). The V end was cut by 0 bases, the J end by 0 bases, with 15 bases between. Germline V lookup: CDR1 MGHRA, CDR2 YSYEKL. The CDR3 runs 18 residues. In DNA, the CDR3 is TGCGCCAGCAGCCAAGAGAGCCCACAGGGAAATAGCAATCAGCCCCAGCATTTT. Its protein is CASSQESPQGNSNQPQHF.

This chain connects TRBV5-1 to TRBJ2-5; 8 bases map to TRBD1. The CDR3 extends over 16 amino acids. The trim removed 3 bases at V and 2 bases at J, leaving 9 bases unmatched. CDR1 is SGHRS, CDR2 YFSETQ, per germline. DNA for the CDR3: TGCGCCAGCAGCTCGAACCCACAGGGGGTTCAAGAGACCCAGTACTTC. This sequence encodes CASSSNPQGVQETQYF.

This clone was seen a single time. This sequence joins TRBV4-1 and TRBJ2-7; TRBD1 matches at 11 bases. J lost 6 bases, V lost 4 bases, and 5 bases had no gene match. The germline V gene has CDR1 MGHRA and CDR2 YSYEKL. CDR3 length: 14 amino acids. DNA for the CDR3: TGCGCCAGCAGCCCCGCGGGACAGGGGGGCGAGCAGTACTTC. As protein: CASSPAGQGGEQYF.

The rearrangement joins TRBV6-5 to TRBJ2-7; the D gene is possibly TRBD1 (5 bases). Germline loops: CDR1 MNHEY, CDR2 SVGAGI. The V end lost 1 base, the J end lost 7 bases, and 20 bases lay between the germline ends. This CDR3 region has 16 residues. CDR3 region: CASSYWVAGSEEEQYF. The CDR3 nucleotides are TGTGCCAGCAGTTACTGGGTGGCAGGGTCGGAAGAAGAGCAGTACTTC.

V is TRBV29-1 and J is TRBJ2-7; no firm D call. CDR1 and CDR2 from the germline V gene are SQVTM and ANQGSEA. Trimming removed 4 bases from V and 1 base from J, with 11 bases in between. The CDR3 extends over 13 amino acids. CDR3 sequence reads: CSVGQALSYEQYF. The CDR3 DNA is TGCAGCGTTGGGCAGGCCCTTTCCTACGAGCAGTACTTC.

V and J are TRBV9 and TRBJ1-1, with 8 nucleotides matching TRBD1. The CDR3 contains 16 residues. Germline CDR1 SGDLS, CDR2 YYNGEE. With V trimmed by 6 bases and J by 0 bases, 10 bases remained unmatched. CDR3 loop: CASNRQGNGMNTEAFF. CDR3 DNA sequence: TGTGCCAGCAATAGACAGGGGAATGGGATGAACACTGAAGCTTTCTTT.